This is a list of T cell receptor beta chains from one sample in a study of molecular identifiers for immune sequencing clone quantification. TCRdb analysed the PCR reads with MiXCR anew, one entry per CDR3 protein. The data contain over 600,000 distinct CDR3 sequences, 15% to 20% of them seen just once; the ten biggest clones take up 0.7% to 1%. Material for sequencing was naive CD8+ T cells from blood, with Jurkat cell RNA spiked in. Receptors originate from a human donor in good health. Some libraries in this study had Jurkat cell RNA spiked in. Both conserved end residues are part of each CDR3. Fields, in order: J gene, V gene, clone size, D gene, CDR3 DNA, CDR3 protein. A D gene is named only where the DNA matches it firmly. The size of a clone is reported for some rows only, either as once, few or many, or as a class for expanded clones.

TRBJ2-2 | TRBV5-3 | NA | TRBD2 | TGTGCCAGCAGCTTACTAGCGGGAGACCTAGGCGGGGGGCTGTTTTTT | CASSLLAGDLGGGLFF
TRBJ1-1 | TRBV6-5 | many | NA | TGTGCCAGCAGTTACTCTAGTTCACACCTCGCTTTCTTT | CASSYSSSHLAFF
TRBJ2-7 | TRBV4-1 | few | NA | TGCGCCAGCAGCCAAGACCTGGGACACTACTACGAGCAGTACTTC | CASSQDLGHYYEQYF
TRBJ2-3 | TRBV6-2/TRBV6-3 | many | NA | TGTGCCAGCAGTTACTGGGGGAGAAGCACAGATACGCAGTATTTT | CASSYWGRSTDTQYF
TRBJ2-5 | TRBV7-2 | many | NA | TGTGCCAGCAGCTTAGATTACTACCAAGAGACCCAGTACTTC | CASSLDYYQETQYF
TRBJ1-4 | TRBV6-1 | many | NA | TGTGCCAGCAGACCGGGGGCCGGGGGTATTGGTGAAAAACTGTTTTTT | CASRPGAGGIGEKLFF
TRBJ1-4 | TRBV27 | NA | NA | TGTGCCAGCAGTTTAGTGTGGGACTCTAATGAAAAACTGTTTTTT | CASSLVWDSNEKLFF
TRBJ2-2 | TRBV4-3 | many | NA | TGCGCCAGCAGCCAAGTTTGGGGCGGGACCAACACCGGGGAGCTGTTTTTT | CASSQVWGGTNTGELFF
TRBJ2-1 | TRBV29-1 | many | TRBD1 | TGCAGCGTTGATTACCGGGACAGGGTGTCAAATGAGCAGTTCTTC | CSVDYRDRVSNEQFF
TRBJ2-7 | TRBV12-3/TRBV12-4 | many | NA | TGTGCCAGCAGTTTTGGAGGGGGTGGGGAGCAGTACTTC | CASSFGGGGEQYF
TRBJ1-5 | TRBV27 | many | NA | TGTGCCAGCAGTTTTGCCTACACGAGGAGCAATCAGCCCCAGCATTTT | CASSFAYTRSNQPQHF
TRBJ2-7 | TRBV19 | many | NA | TGTGCCAGTAGAGCACAGGGCTACCCCTACGAGCAGTACTTC | CASRAQGYPYEQYF
TRBJ2-5 | TRBV29-1 | many | NA | TGCAGCGTTGATCGGGGGTTTAAACAAGAGACCCAGTACTTC | CSVDRGFKQETQYF
TRBJ2-2 | TRBV6-5 | many | NA | TGTGCCAGCAGTGCCATCGGGGAGCTGTTTTTT | CASSAIGELFF
TRBJ1-1 | TRBV30 | many | NA | TGTGCCTGGAGTCCCCTTGCCACTGAAGCTTTCTTT | CAWSPLATEAFF
TRBJ2-3 | TRBV5-4 | many | TRBD2 | TGTGCCAGCAGCCCAATAGCGGGAGGACCAGATACGCAGTATTTT | CASSPIAGGPDTQYF
TRBJ2-3 | TRBV6-2/TRBV6-3 | few | NA | TGTGCCAGCAGTCGCCGGGTCGGTACGCTTAGCACAGATACGCAGTATTTT | CASSRRVGTLSTDTQYF
TRBJ1-1 | TRBV4-3 | many | NA | TGCGCCAGCAGCCAAGGTTCCAGTAGTACTGAAGCTTTCTTT | CASSQGSSSTEAFF